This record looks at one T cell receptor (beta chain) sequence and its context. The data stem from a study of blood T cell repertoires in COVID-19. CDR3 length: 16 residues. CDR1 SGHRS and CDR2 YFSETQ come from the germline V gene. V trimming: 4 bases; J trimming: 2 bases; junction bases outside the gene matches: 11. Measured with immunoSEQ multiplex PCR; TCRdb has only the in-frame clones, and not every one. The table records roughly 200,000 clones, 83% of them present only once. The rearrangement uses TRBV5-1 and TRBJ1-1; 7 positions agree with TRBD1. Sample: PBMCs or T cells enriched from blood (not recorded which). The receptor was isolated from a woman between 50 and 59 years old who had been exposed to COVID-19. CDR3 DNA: TGCGCCAGCAGCGGGACCAGGGACAGTTTTAACACTGAAGCTTTCTTT. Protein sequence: CASSGTRDSFNTEAFF.